Below are 26 T cell receptor beta chains sequenced from a single sample in a study of T-cell memory formation after mild COVID-19. TCRdb processed the 5' RACE reads anew with MiXCR; each CDR3 protein has one entry. This sample carries hundreds of thousands of distinct CDR3 sequences, around 15% of them seen once, and the ten largest clones take approximately 20%. Material: PBMCs or a T cell subset sorted from them (not recorded which). The receptors here all came from a man aged 18-30 years who had mild COVID-19 (a few samples of this study predate the infection). Cell type and time point are not known.

Only a few counts were recorded for this clonotype. The rearrangement links TRBV27 to TRBJ2-5; perhaps TRBD1 as D (5 bases). This CDR3 spans 11 amino acids. In germline, CDR1 is MNHEY, CDR2 SMNVEV (reference sequence). The V end lost 3 bases, the J end lost 6 bases, and 5 bases lay between the germline ends. CDR3 DNA sequence: TGTGCCAGCAGTTTGGGGCAGACCCAGTACTTC. Amino acids: CASSLGQTQYF.

This chain uses TRBV20-1 with TRBJ2-7, with D uncertain. This CDR3 has 11 residues. Germline V gene sequence: CDR1 DFQATT, CDR2 SNEGSKA (reference sequence). The V end was cut by 5 bases, the J end by 7 bases, with 12 bases between. The CDR3 DNA follows: TGCAGTGCTGAGACCCCGGAGGAGCAGTACTTC. Encoded protein: CSAETPEEQYF.

This clonotype turned up a few times. The chain links TRBV5-1 to TRBJ2-7, with a possible D match to TRBD2 (6 bases). Germline V gene data show CDR1 as SGHRS and CDR2 as YFSETQ. The CDR3 contains 14 residues. Trimming shortened V by 3 bases and J by 4 bases, and 14 bases separated the two germline ends. The CDR3 region is CASSYDGGIYEQYF. CDR3 DNA sequence: TGCGCCAGCAGCTACGATGGCGGGATTTACGAGCAGTACTTC.

The rearrangement joins TRBV20-1 to TRBJ1-4; D is uncertain. Germline CDR1 and CDR2: DFQATT and SNEGSKA (reference sequence). V lost 6 bases to trimming and J lost 8 bases, with 10 bases between them. The CDR3 is 11 residues long. The CDR3 reads CSAEPGEKLFF. The CDR3 bases are TGCAGTGCGGAGCCGGGAGAAAAACTGTTTTTT.

The sample holds a few counts of this clonotype. The chain uses TRBV4-1 and TRBJ2-7; TRBD2 matches at 7 bases. The J segment lost 2 bases and the V segment lost 5 bases, leaving 6 bases of the junction unmatched. CDR3 length: 14 residues. Germline V CDR1 and CDR2: MGHRA, YSYEKL. The CDR3 bases are TGCGCCAGCAGCTTCGCGGGGGAAACCTACGAGCAGTACTTC. Translating it yields CASSFAGETYEQYF.

The genes are TRBV28 and TRBJ2-5; no reliable D call. The CDR3 length is 13 residues. The V end lost 8 bases, the J end lost 9 bases, and 19 bases lay between the germline ends. CDR1 and CDR2 (germline): MDHEN, SYDVKM. The CDR3 loop reads CASQMFATKAQYF. In DNA form, the CDR3 reads TGTGCCAGCCAGATGTTCGCCACGAAGGCCCAGTACTTC.

This chain uses TRBV7-9 with TRBJ2-5, with D possibly TRBD2 on 5 matching bases. The V end lost 5 bases, the J end lost 5 bases, and 15 bases lay between the germline ends. The CDR3 totals 14 residues. Germline V gene sequence: CDR1 SEHNR, CDR2 FQNEAQ (reference sequence). CDR3 coding DNA: TGTGCCAGCAGCCGAAGCCGGGAAGGGGAGACCCAGTACTTC. Its protein product is CASSRSREGETQYF.

This clonotype was detected only a few times. The rearrangement joins TRBV15 to TRBJ2-3; 8 bases fit TRBD1. The CDR3 is 16 amino acids. Losses at the gene ends were 3 bases for V and 2 bases for J; bases not matched to a gene: 7. Germline V lookup: CDR1 LNHNV, CDR2 YYDKDF (reference sequence). CDR3 in amino acids: CATSRRTGSATDTQYF. In nucleotides, the CDR3 is TGTGCCACCAGCAGGCGGACAGGGTCGGCCACAGATACGCAGTATTTT.

This clonotype was observed a handful of times. The rearrangement uses TRBV3-1 and TRBJ1-1; D ambiguous. Germline CDR1 is LGHDT and CDR2 is YNNKEL (reference sequence). The V end was cut by 1 base, the J end by 2 bases, with 11 bases between. This CDR3 spans 15 amino acids. DNA of the CDR3: TGTGCCAGCAGCCAAGGTCGGAACAGAAACACTGAAGCTTTCTTT. Translating gives CASSQGRNRNTEAFF.

This clonotype was seen at least ten times. The V and J genes are TRBV10-2 and TRBJ2-7; TRBD1 aligns across 11 bases. This CDR3 comprises 16 residues. Unmatched junction bases numbered 10, after V lost 3 bases and J lost 6 bases. In germline, CDR1 is WSHSY, CDR2 SAAADI. In DNA form, the CDR3 reads TGCGCCAGCAGTGATCGGAGGGGGACAGGGGGGCTCGAGCAGTACTTC. Amino acids: CASSDRRGTGGLEQYF.

The chain is built from TRBV7-9 and TRBJ1-2; D is perhaps TRBD1 (5 bases). This CDR3 has 14 amino acids. CDR1 and CDR2 from the germline V gene are SEHNR and FQNEAQ (reference sequence). V was shortened by 5 bases and J by 5 bases, with 15 bases between the two germline ends. CDR3 loop: CASSRLTVLYGYTF. CDR3 DNA: TGTGCCAGCAGCCGTCTGACAGTATTGTATGGCTACACCTTC. The full variable domain, in which reference TRBV7-9 and TRBJ1-2 provide the parts outside the CDR3, is DTGVSQNPRHKITKRGQNVTFRCDPISEHNRLYWYRQTLGQGPEFLTYFQNEAQLEKSRLLSDRFSAERPKGSFSTLEIQRTEQGDSAMYLCASSRLTVLYGYTFGSGTRLTVV.

Here the CDR3 DNA reads TGCAGTGCTTCCAGGGGGCTGCCTGAAGCTTTCTTT. Translation gives CSASRGLPEAFF. The rearrangement joins TRBV20-1 to TRBJ1-1; 8 nucleotides match TRBD1. This CDR3 comprises 12 residues. Germline CDR1 and CDR2: DFQATT and SNEGSKA (reference sequence). Trimming at V came to 5 bases and at J to 6 bases, leaving 5 bases not matched to a gene.

This clonotype occurred a few times. The CDR3 DNA reads TGTGCCATCAGTGACAGCGAGAATGGCTACACCTTC. This codes for CAISDSENGYTF. The chain recombines TRBV10-3 with TRBJ1-2; unclear D gene. Germline CDR1 and CDR2: ENHRY and SYGVKD. V was clipped by 3 bases and J by 6 bases, with 8 bases between them. This CDR3 is built from 12 residues.

In its sample, this clonotype was seen a few times. The chain couples TRBV6-2 or TRBV6-3 to TRBJ2-2; unclear D gene. The CDR3 spans 13 residues. Germline-derived CDR1 and CDR2 are MNHEY and SVGEGT. Trimming pared 6 bases from V and 3 bases from J, leaving 8 bases between. The CDR3 region is CASSYEDTGELFF. DNA of the CDR3: TGTGCCAGCAGCTACGAGGACACCGGGGAGCTGTTTTTT.

The CDR3 DNA sequence: TGTGCCAGCAGTCCGGACGGGTCGGGACTAGCCAATGAGCAGTTCTTC. Protein sequence: CASSPDGSGLANEQFF. The rearrangement joins TRBV7-3 to TRBJ2-1; 9 nucleotides align to TRBD2. This CDR3 spans 16 amino acids. Germline loops: CDR1 SGHTA, CDR2 FQGTGA. With V trimmed by 6 bases and J by 6 bases, 12 bases remained unmatched.

This sequence joins TRBV5-1 and TRBJ2-6; TRBD1 is a possible D gene (6 bases). Germline loops: CDR1 SGHRS, CDR2 YFSETQ. This CDR3 region has 14 residues. Trimming removed 7 bases at V and 4 bases at J, with 12 bases between. The CDR3 DNA follows: TGCGCCAGCCGACAGGCCGGCGGGGCCAACGTCCTGACTTTC. Translation gives CASRQAGGANVLTF. Filled out from reference TRBV5-1 and TRBJ2-6, the complete variable domain reads KAGVTQTPRYLIKTRGQQVTLSCSPISGHRSVSWYQQTPGQGLQFLFEYFSETQRNKGNFPGRFSGRQFSNSRSEMNVSTLELGDSALYLCASRQAGGANVLTFGAGSRLTVL.

The chain carries TRBV15 and TRBJ2-5; no clear D gene. CDR1 is LNHNV and CDR2 is YYDKDF in the germline V gene (reference sequence). V was pared by 0 bases and J by 2 bases, with 7 bases between. This CDR3 contains 14 residues. The CDR3 loop is CATSRDNGQETQYF. The CDR3 DNA reads TGTGCCACCAGCAGAGACAACGGTCAAGAGACCCAGTACTTC.

The J gene is TRBJ2-4, the V gene TRBV3-1; 15 bases are a match to TRBD2. The V gene's germline CDR1 is LGHDT and CDR2 YNNKEL (reference sequence). The CDR3 loop spans 18 amino acids. V shed 4 bases, J shed 3 bases, and the junction held 7 bases outside the gene matches. CDR3 DNA: TGTGCCAGCAGCCCCGGACTAGCGGGGGGGCTGGTCAAAAACATTCAGTACTTC. It yields the protein CASSPGLAGGLVKNIQYF.

The rearrangement uses TRBV20-1 and TRBJ2-3; D call uncertain. The germline V and J ends were trimmed by 3 bases and 0 bases, with 16 bases remaining between them. Germline-derived CDR1 and CDR2 are DFQATT and SNEGSKA (reference sequence). CDR3 length equals 16 residues. The CDR3 nucleotides are TGCAGTGCTAGTTCCCCGGGTCGCCCTAGCACAGATACGCAGTATTTT. The encoded protein is CSASSPGRPSTDTQYF.

This clonotype was counted between two and nine times. The chain has TRBV5-1 and TRBJ1-6, with D tentatively TRBD1 (5 bases). Trimming removed 7 bases at V and 6 bases at J, with 14 bases between. CDR3 length equals 14 residues. The germline CDR1 and CDR2 sequences are SGHRS and YFSETQ. CDR3 loop: CASSTAGTNSPLHF. CDR3 bases: TGCGCCAGCTCGACTGCAGGGACTAATTCACCCCTCCACTTT.

The chain couples TRBV9 to TRBJ2-3, with 8 bases that match TRBD2. Germline CDR1 reads SGDLS; CDR2 reads YYNGEE. The CDR3 has 16 residues. Trimming cost V 2 bases and J 1 base; bases outside gene matches: 6. The chain's CDR3 is CASSVLGGGRTDTQYF. The CDR3 region has the DNA TGTGCCAGCAGCGTCCTGGGCGGGGGGCGCACAGATACGCAGTATTTT.

This clonotype has at least ten counts. The chain has TRBV5-4 and TRBJ2-2; D call uncertain. Looked up from germline, CDR1 is SGHNT and CDR2 is YYREEE (reference sequence). Trimming shortened V by 4 bases and J by 4 bases, and 14 bases separated the two germline ends. CDR3 size: 15 residues. This CDR3 reads CASSLSAMVTGELFF. The DNA of the CDR3 is TGTGCCAGCAGCCTAAGCGCGATGGTCACCGGGGAGCTGTTTTTT. The full variable domain, in which reference TRBV5-4 and TRBJ2-2 provide the parts outside the CDR3, is ETGVTQSPTHLIKTRGQQVTLRCSSQSGHNTVSWYQQALGQGPQFIFQYYREEENGRGNFPPRFSGLQFPNYSSELNVNALELDDSALYLCASSLSAMVTGELFFGEGSRLTVL.

The V and J genes are TRBV4-2 and TRBJ1-5; D may be TRBD1 (5 bases). The ends were cut back, 4 bases at V and 3 bases at J, with 10 bases in the middle. CDR1 is LGHNA, CDR2 YNFKEQ, per germline. The CDR3 has 14 residues. CDR3 DNA: TGTGCCAGCAGCCGCCCCGGGGCCAATCAGCCCCAGCATTTT. This encodes CASSRPGANQPQHF.

This clonotype was seen only a few times. The chain is built from TRBV4-3 and TRBJ2-1; TRBD1 matches 9 bases. Germline trimming cut 3 bases from V and 1 base from J; bases unmatched to any gene: 4. This CDR3 is built from 16 residues. Looked up from germline, CDR1 is LGHNA and CDR2 is YSLEER. The CDR3 coding sequence is TGCGCCAGCAGCCAGGGAGACAGGGGGTCCTACAATGAGCAGTTCTTC. Translating gives CASSQGDRGSYNEQFF.

The genes are TRBV29-1 and TRBJ2-3, with D perhaps assigned TRBD1 or TRBD2 (6 bases each). There are 13 residues in the CDR3. CDR1 and CDR2 (germline): SQVTM, ANQGSEA. CDR3 nucleotides: TGCGGAGTGGGGGGCCTTCGCACAGATACGCAGTATTTT. It is translated as CGVGGLRTDTQYF.

The rearrangement joins TRBV5-1 to TRBJ2-3; 8 nucleotides agree with TRBD2. This CDR3 spans 19 amino acids. CDR1 and CDR2 (germline): SGHRS, YFSETQ. J gave up 2 bases and V 4 bases, and 18 bases lay outside the gene matches. This CDR3 is CASSPRRSSGLVLTDTQYF. The CDR3, as DNA: TGCGCCAGCAGCCCGAGGCGCAGCTCGGGACTAGTCCTCACAGATACGCAGTATTTT.